The clone carrying this T cell receptor (beta chain) was found a few times. This sample is part of a study of regulatory T cells in long-lasting Graves disease. Trimming cost V 5 bases and J 6 bases; bases outside gene matches: 6. The CDR3 has 15 residues. CDR1 is SGHTA and CDR2 is FQGNSA in the germline V gene. Time point described: newly diagnosed GD, antithyroid drugs for less than 3 months. The authors made the TCR library using RNA they extracted from PBMCs. Construction of the TCR beta libraries employed iRepertoire HTBI primers in conjunction with Arm-PCR of CDR3 regions. One entry per CDR3 protein, called by TCRdb with MiXCR from the multiplex PCR reads. The data hold about 420,000 distinct CDR3 sequences, with 16% observed a single time. The same sample was also used in a study of T cells in Graves' hyperthyroidism and ophthalmopathy. As that report states: Among the patients, aged 18 to 65, hyperthyroidism was newly diagnosed and had lasted under 2 months.

Sequences were derived from peripheral blood mononuclear cells (PBMCs), sampled at new diagnosis, from a patient treated with antithyroid drugs. The sequence was collected from a woman younger than 30 with Graves disease. The chain couples TRBV7-2 to TRBJ1-6; TRBD1 matches 8 bases. The CDR3 loop reads CASSPTGAVNSPLHF. The CDR3 DNA reads TGTGCCAGCAGCCCGACAGGGGCGGTTAATTCACCCCTCCACTTT. The variable domain in full, with the rest retrieved from reference TRBV7-2 and TRBJ1-6, is GAGVSQSPSNKVTEKGKDVELRCDPISGHTALYWYRQSLGQGLEFLIYFQGNSAPDKSGLPSDRFSAERTGGSVSTLTIQRTQQEDSAVYLCASSPTGAVNSPLHFGNGTRLTVT.